The rows below give T cell receptor beta chains drawn from one sample of a study of T cells in Graves' hyperthyroidism and ophthalmopathy. MiXCR, applied by TCRdb to the multiplex PCR reads, yields one record per CDR3 protein. The table lists about 560,000 distinct CDR3 sequences, 15% to 20% of them singletons. The sequenced sample was blood. These receptor sequences come from a young woman with Graves' hyperthyroidism. Each CDR3 is given with its conserved first and last residue. The order of the fields is J gene, D gene, V gene, clone size, CDR3 protein, CDR3 DNA. A D gene is named only where the DNA matches it firmly. Clone size is stated in some rows and not others, as once, few, many or a class when expanded.

TRBJ2-4 - TRBV7-9 - CASSLRDPVDIQYF TGTGCCAGCAGCTTACGAGACCCGGTTGACATTCAGTACTTC
TRBJ1-2 - TRBV7-6 few CASSLGGLTYGYTF TGTGCCAGCAGCTTAGGGGGGCTTACCTATGGCTACACCTTC
TRBJ2-5 TRBD2 TRBV28 - CASSLGLAGRQETQYF TGTGCCAGCAGTTTGGGACTAGCGGGAAGGCAAGAGACCCAGTACTTC
TRBJ2-5 - TRBV7-2 few CASSLSAPKGTQYF TGTGCCAGCAGCTTGTCCGCCCCTAAGGGGACCCAGTACTTC
TRBJ2-7 TRBD2 TRBV28 many CASQRGLGAGVYEQYF TGTGCCAGCCAAAGGGGACTAGGGGCCGGAGTCTACGAGCAGTACTTC
TRBJ2-5 - TRBV29-1 - CSVESRRPLQETQYF TGCAGCGTTGAGTCCAGACGACCACTCCAAGAGACCCAGTACTTC
TRBJ2-3 TRBD2 TRBV11-2 many CASSPGTSGGAGTDTQYF TGTGCCAGCAGCCCCGGGACTAGCGGGGGGGCCGGCACAGATACGCAGTATTTT
TRBJ2-2 - TRBV6-1 few CATLDANTGELFF TGTGCCACCTTAGACGCGAACACCGGGGAGCTGTTTTTT
TRBJ2-7 TRBD1 TRBV3-1 few CASSRRDRDSEQYF TGTGCCAGCAGCCGCCGGGACAGGGACAGCGAGCAGTACTTC
TRBJ2-1 TRBD2 TRBV5-6 - CASSSDLAGGPYDNEQFF TGTGCCAGCAGCTCGGATCTAGCGGGAGGACCATATGACAATGAGCAGTTCTTC
TRBJ2-5 TRBD2 TRBV5-1 few CASSIEGLAKETQYF TGCGCCAGCAGCATTGAGGGACTAGCTAAAGAGACCCAGTACTTC
TRBJ2-1 TRBD1 TRBV4-1 many CASSLRSGQGNNEQFF TGCGCCAGCAGCCTGCGTAGTGGACAGGGAAACAATGAGCAGTTCTTC
TRBJ2-7 TRBD2 TRBV27 many CASRRTSGRSSYEQYF TGTGCCAGCAGACGGACTAGCGGGAGAAGTTCATACGAGCAGTACTTC
TRBJ1-3 - TRBV13 few CASKRNSGNTIYF TGTGCCAGCAAACGGAACTCTGGAAACACCATATATTTT
TRBJ2-7 - TRBV12-3/TRBV12-4 few CASSLARGARNEQYF TGTGCCAGCAGTTTAGCTCGGGGGGCGAGGAACGAGCAGTACTTC
TRBJ2-5 TRBD1 TRBV5-1 - CASSLSGQGSQETQYF TGCGCCAGCAGCCTATCGGGACAGGGGAGCCAAGAGACCCAGTACTTC
TRBJ1-2 - TRBV6-1 - CASSEFSDRTSPLYGYTF TGTGCCAGCAGTGAATTCTCGGACCGGACGTCGCCCCTCTATGGCTACACCTTC
TRBJ1-2 TRBD1 TRBV12-3/TRBV12-4 few CASRRISGQGGSPWRGYTF TGTGCCAGCAGACGTATATCCGGACAGGGAGGTTCACCTTGGCGGGGCTACACCTTC
TRBJ2-1 TRBD2 TRBV28 many CASSLFGRVDEQFF TGTGCCAGCAGTTTATTCGGGAGGGTCGATGAGCAGTTCTTC
TRBJ2-7 - TRBV7-9 few CASSMQRLARGPYEQYF TGTGCCAGCAGCATGCAAAGACTCGCCCGAGGTCCCTACGAGCAGTACTTC
TRBJ2-3 - TRBV28 - CASSTAASTDTQYF TGTGCCAGCAGTACGGCGGCTAGCACAGATACGCAGTATTTT
TRBJ2-1 - TRBV5-1 few CASSLAGFSYNDQFF TGCGCCAGCAGCTTGGCTGGCTTCTCCTACAATGACCAGTTCTTC
TRBJ2-2 TRBD2 TRBV12-3/TRBV12-4 - CASRGTSGGVAGELFF TGTGCCAGCAGGGGGACTAGCGGGGGGGTTGCCGGGGAGCTGTTTTTT
TRBJ2-1 - TRBV19 - CASRAWGPPGDEQFF TGTGCCAGTAGGGCTTGGGGGCCGCCGGGGGATGAGCAGTTCTTC
TRBJ2-1 TRBD2 TRBV29-1 - CSGRGLADYNEQFF TGCAGCGGACGGGGACTAGCGGACTACAATGAGCAGTTCTTC
TRBJ2-7 - TRBV30 many CAWSVWQGEQYF TGTGCCTGGAGTGTTTGGCAAGGCGAGCAGTACTTC
TRBJ2-1 - TRBV28 many CASSLFYNEQFF TGTGCCAGCAGTTTATTCTACAATGAGCAGTTCTTC
TRBJ1-5 - TRBV6-1 few CASSEAGGSNQPQHF TGTGCCAGCAGTGAAGCGGGAGGCTCCAATCAGCCCCAGCATTTT
TRBJ2-7 TRBD2 TRBV6-5 - CASSSSSTGLAGEPYF TGTGCCAGCAGTTCATCCTCCACCGGACTAGCGGGAGAGCCGTACTTC